These 11 T cell receptor beta chains were all obtained from the same sample, sequenced in a study of cytomegalovirus exposure and HLA in healthy donors. PCR amplification relied on 60 Vbeta primers (plus 13 Jbeta primers). Profiled with immunoSEQ multiplex PCR; TCRdb holds only in-frame clones, not every one. The repertoire holds about 160,000 clones, roughly 80% seen once, with roughly 3.6% in the top ten. The sequenced material came from PBMCs. The receptors stem from a human donor in good health.

The chain carries TRBV7-3 and TRBJ2-1; tentative D call: TRBD2 (5 bases). Germline CDR1 and CDR2: SGHTA and FQGTGA. Deletions cut 4 bases from V and 8 bases from J, with 9 bases between. This CDR3 region has 12 residues. The CDR3 DNA follows: TGTGCCAGCAGCTCCGGGCGGGATGAGCAGTTCTTC. Encoded protein: CASSSGRDEQFF.

CDR3 in amino acids: CASSAGGHSTDTQYF. The CDR3 region has the DNA TGTGCCAGCAGTGCCGGGGGGCATAGCACAGATACGCAGTATTTT. The chain carries TRBV6-1 and TRBJ2-3, with D perhaps TRBD2 (7 bases). Germline CDR1 is MNHNS and CDR2 is SASEGT. The CDR3 spans 15 residues. Trimming left V 4 bases short and J 0 bases short, with 11 bases between.

V usage is TRBV15 and J usage is TRBJ2-5; 11 bases line up with TRBD2. V shed 4 bases, J shed 5 bases, and the junction held 3 bases outside the gene matches. Germline V lookup: CDR1 LNHNV, CDR2 YYDKDF (reference sequence). The CDR3 has 14 amino acids. This chain's CDR3 is CATSKTSGAETQYF. In DNA, the CDR3 is TGTGCCACCAGCAAGACTAGCGGGGCGGAGACCCAGTACTTC.

V is TRBV15 and J is TRBJ2-7, with D unresolved. Germline CDR1 and CDR2: LNHNV and YYDKDF (reference sequence). The V end was cut by 1 base, the J end by 6 bases, with 13 bases between. The length of the CDR3 is 14 residues. CDR3 amino acids: CATSRVPHLSEQYF. The CDR3 bases are TGTGCCACCAGCAGAGTCCCCCACTTGTCCGAGCAGTACTTC.

The J gene is TRBJ2-7, the V gene TRBV27; D remains unclear. Per germline, CDR1 MNHEY and CDR2 SMNVEV (reference sequence). The CDR3 totals 12 residues. Trimming shortened V by 8 bases and J by 6 bases, and 14 bases separated the two germline ends. The chain's CDR3 is CASRSTEPEQYF. The DNA for the CDR3 is TGTGCCAGCCGCTCTACCGAACCCGAGCAGTACTTC.

This clone was observed a single time. V usage is TRBV7-9 and J usage is TRBJ2-1, with D tentatively TRBD2 (6 bases). The CDR3 runs to 14 residues. Trimming removed 7 bases at V and 9 bases at J, with 19 bases between. In germline, CDR1 is SEHNR, CDR2 FQNEAQ (reference sequence). The CDR3 loop is CASMVSGGRGEQFF. The DNA of the CDR3 is TGTGCCAGCATGGTATCCGGGGGACGGGGTGAGCAGTTCTTC.

This clone showed up just once. This chain connects TRBV19 to TRBJ2-7; 7 bases are a match to TRBD1. The CDR3 sequence is 14 residues long. CDR1 is LNHDA and CDR2 is SQIVND in the germline V gene (reference sequence). J gave up 4 bases and V 1 base, and 4 bases lay outside the gene matches. The CDR3 region is CASSIGGDSYEQYF. CDR3 DNA: TGTGCCAGTAGTATAGGTGGGGACAGTTACGAGCAGTACTTC.

The rearrangement links TRBV11-2 to TRBJ2-3; 11 bases fit TRBD2. The CDR3 is 15 residues long. V trimming: 6 bases; J trimming: 4 bases; junction bases outside the gene matches: 6. Germline CDR1 reads SGHAT; CDR2 reads FQNNGV. The DNA of the CDR3 is TGTGCCAGCAGAAGACTAGCGGGAAAATCAGATACGCAGTATTTT. Translation gives CASRRLAGKSDTQYF.

This rearrangement joins TRBV7-9 to TRBJ1-2; 10 nucleotides match TRBD1. Trimming cost V 4 bases and J 5 bases; bases outside gene matches: 7. Germline CDR1 is SEHNR and CDR2 is FQNEAQ (reference sequence). The CDR3 contains 15 residues. The DNA for the CDR3 is TGTGCCAGCAGCTCGAATCGACAGGGGGCATATGGCTACACCTTC. It yields the protein CASSSNRQGAYGYTF. Together with reference TRBV7-9 and TRBJ1-2, the CDR3 gives the full variable domain: DTGVSQNPRHKITKRGQNVTFRCDPISEHNRLYWYRQTLGQGPEFLTYFQNEAQLEKSRLLSDRFSAERPKGSFSTLEIQRTEQGDSAMYLCASSSNRQGAYGYTFGSGTRLTVV.

V is TRBV19 and J is TRBJ2-7; 9 nucleotides match TRBD1. Germline assignment: CDR1 LNHDA and CDR2 SQIVND (reference sequence). The CDR3 sequence is 13 residues long. V gave up 6 bases and J gave up 6 bases; unmatched junction bases: 6. CDR3 protein: CASSPTGGSEQYF. The CDR3 DNA reads TGTGCCAGTAGCCCAACAGGGGGCAGCGAGCAGTACTTC.

The rearrangement joins TRBV13 to TRBJ2-7; the match to TRBD2 covers 9 bases. After removal of 4 bases from V and 3 bases from J, the junction contained 10 bases not matched to a gene. CDR1 and CDR2 from the germline V gene are PRHDT and FYEKMQ (reference sequence). CDR3 length: 16 amino acids. CDR3 loop: CASSSFSGGRRYEQYF. DNA of the CDR3: TGTGCCAGCAGCTCATTTAGCGGGGGAAGGCGCTACGAGCAGTACTTC.